These T cell receptor beta chains were read from a single sample in a study of blood T cell repertoires in COVID-19. The method was immunoSEQ multiplex PCR; TCRdb's version includes in-frame clones alone and lacks a portion of them. The top ten hold 1.5% to 2% of the sample, which has about 300,000 clones, approximately 88% seen once. Sample: peripheral blood. The source is a woman between 25 and 40 years old with COVID-19, enrolled during active disease. Each CDR3 is given with its conserved first and last residue. The D gene is left open where the match is weak. Only part of the rows carry a size: once, few, many, or a class if the clone is expanded.

len	v_gene	d_gene	j_gene	abundance	CDR3aa	CDR3nt
14	TRBV6-6	TRBD1	TRBJ1-6	few	CASSPQDRGSPLHF	TGTGCCAGCAGTCCGCAGGACAGGGGTTCACCCCTCCACTTT
15	TRBV7-2	TRBD2	TRBJ2-5	-	CASSFGFSGGETQYF	TGTGCCAGCAGCTTTGGTTTTAGCGGGGGGGAGACCCAGTACTTC
12	TRBV13	-	TRBJ2-3	-	CASSWGRDTQYF	TGTGCCAGCAGCTGGGGGAGGGATACGCAGTATTTT
13	TRBV6-5	TRBD1	TRBJ1-2	-	CANSQGTVAGYTF	TGTGCCAATTCACAGGGGACGGTCGCTGGCTACACCTTC
17	TRBV7-9	TRBD2	TRBJ2-3	-	CASSPGLAGARTDTQYF	TGTGCCAGCAGCCCGGGACTAGCGGGGGCGCGCACAGATACGCAGTATTTT
17	TRBV5-4	-	TRBJ2-2	-	CASSTGATGGPTGELFF	TGTGCCAGCAGCACGGGGGCTACGGGGGGCCCCACCGGGGAGCTGTTTTTT
13	TRBV2	-	TRBJ1-6	-	CASSESERSPLHF	TGTGCCAGCAGTGAGAGCGAACGGTCACCCCTCCACTTT
16	TRBV25-1	TRBD1	TRBJ2-3	-	CASSPWTGQPADTQYF	TGTGCCAGCAGTCCCTGGACAGGGCAACCCGCCGATACGCAGTATTTT
16	TRBV6-6	TRBD1	TRBJ1-5	-	CASSYETGVSNQPQHF	TGTGCCAGCAGTTACGAAACAGGGGTAAGCAATCAGCCCCAGCATTTT
13	TRBV9	-	TRBJ1-2	-	CASSASQEDGYTF	TGTGCCAGCAGCGCCTCGCAGGAGGATGGCTACACCTTC
15	TRBV15	TRBD1	TRBJ2-5	-	CATSRVRTGGKTQYF	TGTGCCACCAGCAGAGTTAGGACAGGGGGAAAGACCCAGTACTTC
13	TRBV19	TRBD1	TRBJ2-1	once	CASSATGSNEQFF	TGTGCCAGTAGTGCGACAGGGTCCAATGAGCAGTTCTTC
15	TRBV2	-	TRBJ2-1	-	CASRKGLSSSNEQFF	TGTGCCAGCAGGAAAGGACTTAGCTCCTCTAATGAGCAGTTCTTC
14	TRBV4-2	-	TRBJ1-5	once	CASSQESGGGPQHF	TGTGCCAGCAGCCAAGAAAGTGGAGGAGGGCCCCAGCATTTT
12	TRBV27	-	TRBJ2-7	once	CASSPTGYEQYF	TGTGCCAGCAGTCCCACAGGTTACGAGCAGTACTTC
15	TRBV30	TRBD1	TRBJ1-5	-	CAWSTGTGPGQPQHF	TGTGCCTGGAGTACGGGGACAGGTCCGGGTCAGCCCCAGCATTTT
15	TRBV6-5	-	TRBJ1-2	-	CASRALPGGHYGYTF	TGTGCCAGCAGGGCACTACCGGGGGGGCACTATGGCTACACCTTC
15	TRBV6-5	TRBD2	TRBJ2-2	-	CASMNGGGPTGELFF	TGTGCCAGCATGAATGGCGGGGGTCCTACCGGGGAGCTGTTTTTT
15	TRBV6-2/TRBV6-3	-	TRBJ2-1	-	CASSYSAPGISEQFF	TGTGCCAGCAGTTACTCTGCGCCAGGGATAAGTGAGCAGTTCTTC
13	TRBV29-1	TRBD1	TRBJ1-5	-	CSVGGQLNQPQHF	TGCAGCGTTGGGGGACAGCTAAATCAGCCCCAGCATTTT
15	TRBV9	-	TRBJ1-3	-	CASSVGRGSGNTIYF	TGTGCCAGCAGCGTAGGAAGGGGCTCTGGAAACACCATATATTTT
16	TRBV11-2	TRBD2	TRBJ2-1	-	CASSLLSGGPTNEQFF	TGTGCCAGCAGCTTACTTAGCGGGGGCCCCACCAATGAGCAGTTCTTC
15	TRBV4-3	-	TRBJ2-2	once	CASSQESTSTGELFF	TGCGCCAGCAGCCAAGAGAGCACTAGCACCGGGGAGCTGTTTTTT
15	TRBV4-2	-	TRBJ2-5	-	CASSQVLRKEETQYF	TGTGCCAGCAGCCAAGTTCTGAGAAAAGAAGAGACCCAGTACTTC
12	TRBV5-5	TRBD1	TRBJ1-1	-	CASSAGTAEAFF	TGTGCCAGCAGCGCGGGGACAGCCGAAGCTTTCTTT
15	TRBV4-3	-	TRBJ1-2	once	CASSHPDRSSYGYTF	TGCGCCAGCAGCCACCCCGACAGGAGTTCCTATGGCTACACCTTC
12	TRBV6-2/TRBV6-3	-	TRBJ1-1	-	CASSRPLGRAFF	TGTGCCAGCAGTCGACCCTTGGGGCGAGCTTTCTTT
15	TRBV6-2/TRBV6-3	-	TRBJ2-7	-	CASSPRRGGTYEQYF	TGTGCCAGCAGCCCGCGGCGGGGAGGTACCTACGAGCAGTACTTC
18	TRBV4-1	-	TRBJ1-5	-	CASSQDTGPREVIKPQHF	TGCGCCAGCAGCCAAGATACGGGGCCCCGGGAGGTAATCAAGCCCCAGCATTTT
12	TRBV20-1	TRBD1	TRBJ1-2	-	CSANDRDYGYTF	TGCAGTGCTAATGACAGGGACTATGGCTACACCTTC
14	TRBV3-1/TRBV3-2	TRBD1	TRBJ1-2	-	CASSQAGGGYGYTF	TGTGCCAGCAGCCAGGCAGGGGGCGGCTATGGCTACACCTTC
12	TRBV2	-	TRBJ1-1	-	CASQGAGTEAFF	TGTGCCAGCCAAGGAGCAGGGACTGAAGCTTTCTTT
15	TRBV19	-	TRBJ1-3	-	CASSIRAGQGNTIYF	TGTGCCAGTAGTATTCGCGCAGGGCAGGGAAACACCATATATTTT
15	TRBV6-2/TRBV6-3	-	TRBJ2-7	-	CASSNPRGTIYEQYF	TGTGCCAGCAGTAATCCCAGGGGAACGATCTACGAGCAGTACTTC
15	TRBV11-2	-	TRBJ1-1	few	CASSLGPAPGREAFF	TGTGCCAGCAGCTTAGGCCCAGCCCCAGGGCGTGAAGCTTTCTTT
15	TRBV19	TRBD1	TRBJ1-6	few	CASRPQGAFLSPLHF	TGTGCCAGTAGGCCACAGGGGGCGTTTTTGTCACCCCTCCACTTT
15	TRBV28	TRBD1	TRBJ1-5	-	CASSLGTGADQPQHF	TGTGCCAGCAGTTTAGGGACAGGGGCGGATCAGCCCCAGCATTTT
14	TRBV19	-	TRBJ1-4	-	CASRRSATNEKLFF	TGTGCCAGTCGCCGGAGCGCAACTAATGAAAAACTGTTTTTT
14	TRBV5-6	-	TRBJ2-1	-	CASSRTGSYNEQFF	TGTGCCAGCAGCCGTACAGGATCCTACAATGAGCAGTTCTTC
12	TRBV11-2	-	TRBJ2-3	-	CASSPPGDTQYF	TGTGCCAGCAGCCCCCCCGGGGATACGCAGTATTTT
15	TRBV11-3	TRBD1	TRBJ1-1	-	CASSPRQGANTEAFF	TGTGCCAGCAGCCCAAGACAGGGGGCGAACACTGAAGCTTTCTTT
13	TRBV2	TRBD2	TRBJ2-7	-	CASSPGTNYEQYF	TGTGCCAGCAGCCCCGGGACTAACTACGAGCAGTACTTC
18	TRBV11-3	-	TRBJ2-1	-	CASSLRLRGGFSYNEQFF	TGTGCCAGCAGCTTAAGGTTGCGGGGTGGGTTCTCCTACAATGAGCAGTTCTTC
18	TRBV19	TRBD1	TRBJ2-6	-	CASSIGGQTSSGANVLTF	TGTGCCAGTAGTATAGGGGGACAGACGAGCTCTGGGGCCAACGTCCTGACTTTC
16	TRBV7-9	TRBD1	TRBJ2-1	-	CASSPRTGDTYNEQFF	TGTGCCAGCAGCCCCCGGACAGGTGATACCTACAATGAGCAGTTCTTC
16	TRBV19	TRBD2	TRBJ2-2	-	CASRDPGGKNTGELFF	TGTGCCAGTAGGGACCCGGGAGGGAAGAACACCGGGGAGCTGTTTTTT
14	TRBV2	TRBD1	TRBJ1-1	-	CASDWDRGSGEAFF	TGTGCCAGCGACTGGGACAGGGGGTCGGGTGAAGCTTTCTTT
15	TRBV3-1/TRBV3-2	-	TRBJ1-2	few	CASSQDWSSNYGYTF	TGTGCCAGCAGCCAAGATTGGAGTTCTAACTATGGCTACACCTTC